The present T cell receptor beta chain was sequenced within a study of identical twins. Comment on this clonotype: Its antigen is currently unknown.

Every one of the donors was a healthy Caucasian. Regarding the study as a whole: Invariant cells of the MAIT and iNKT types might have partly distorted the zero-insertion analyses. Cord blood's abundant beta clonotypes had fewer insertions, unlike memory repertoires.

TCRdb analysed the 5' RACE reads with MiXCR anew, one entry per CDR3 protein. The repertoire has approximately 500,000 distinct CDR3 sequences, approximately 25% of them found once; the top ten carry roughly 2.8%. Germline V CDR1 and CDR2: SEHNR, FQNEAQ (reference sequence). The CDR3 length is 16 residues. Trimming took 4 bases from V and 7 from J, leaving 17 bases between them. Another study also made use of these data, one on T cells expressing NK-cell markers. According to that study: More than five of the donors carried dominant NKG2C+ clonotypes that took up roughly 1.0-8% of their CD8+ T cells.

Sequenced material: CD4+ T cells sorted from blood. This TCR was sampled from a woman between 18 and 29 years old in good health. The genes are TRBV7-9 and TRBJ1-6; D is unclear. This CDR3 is CASSSRSSATNSPLHF. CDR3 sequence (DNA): TGTGCCAGCAGCTCCCGATCATCTGCTACCAATTCACCCCTCCACTTT.